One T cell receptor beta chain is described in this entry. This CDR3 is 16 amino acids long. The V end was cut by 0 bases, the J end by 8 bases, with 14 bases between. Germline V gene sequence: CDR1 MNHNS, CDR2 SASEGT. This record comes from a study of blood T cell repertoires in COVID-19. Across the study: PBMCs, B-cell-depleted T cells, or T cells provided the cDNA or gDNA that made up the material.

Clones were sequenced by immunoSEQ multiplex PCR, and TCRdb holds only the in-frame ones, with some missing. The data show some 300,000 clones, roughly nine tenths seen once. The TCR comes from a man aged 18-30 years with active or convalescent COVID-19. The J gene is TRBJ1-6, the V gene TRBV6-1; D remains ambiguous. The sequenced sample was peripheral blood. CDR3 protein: CASSEALYRPYSPLHF. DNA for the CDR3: TGTGCCAGCAGTGAAGCCTTGTACAGACCCTATTCACCCCTCCACTTT.